One T cell receptor beta chain is described in this entry. This CDR3 comprises 14 residues. Germline CDR1 reads SGHKS; CDR2 reads YYEKEE (reference sequence). Trimming cost V 4 bases and J 4 bases, with 14 bases left between them. Adults between about 18 and 89 years of age took part from 24 US areas. This entry comes from a study of blood T cell repertoires in COVID-19. Authors' data handling: Amplified reference gene primers provided the basis for estimating nucleated cell counts. The method was immunoSEQ multiplex PCR; TCRdb's version includes in-frame clones alone and lacks a portion of them. The DNA gave D and trimming, while V, J and clone size come from that table. The profile covers a few hundred thousand clones, with over 75% appearing a single time and approximately 2% taken by the ten largest.

The clonotype was recovered from a woman aged 50 to 60 who had recovered from COVID-19. What was sequenced was PBMCs or T cells enriched from blood (not recorded which). The rearrangement uses TRBV5-5 and TRBJ2-5; D gene ambiguous. In DNA, the CDR3 is TGTGCCAGCAGCAGAAACCCGGGTGGAGAGACCCAGTACTTC. Amino acids: CASSRNPGGETQYF.